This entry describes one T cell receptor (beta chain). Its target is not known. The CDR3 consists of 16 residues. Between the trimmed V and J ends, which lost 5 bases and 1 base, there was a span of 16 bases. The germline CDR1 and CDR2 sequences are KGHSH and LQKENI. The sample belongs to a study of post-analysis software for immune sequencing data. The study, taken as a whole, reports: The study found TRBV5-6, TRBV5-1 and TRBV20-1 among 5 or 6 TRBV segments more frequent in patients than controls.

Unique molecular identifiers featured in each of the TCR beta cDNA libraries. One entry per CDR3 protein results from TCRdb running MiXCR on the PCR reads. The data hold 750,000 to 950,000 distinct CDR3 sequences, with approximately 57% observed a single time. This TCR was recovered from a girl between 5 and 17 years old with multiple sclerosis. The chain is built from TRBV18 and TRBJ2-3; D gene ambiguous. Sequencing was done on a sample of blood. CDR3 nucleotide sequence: TGTGCCAGCTCAATTCGAGTGGCAGAGCGCACAGATACGCAGTATTTT. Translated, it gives CASSIRVAERTDTQYF.